This T cell receptor beta chain was sequenced in a study of blood T cell repertoires in COVID-19. The overall study: PBMCs, B-cell-depleted T cells, or T cells provided the cDNA or gDNA that made up the material.

Sequenced by immunoSEQ multiplex PCR; TCRdb stores in-frame clones only, minus some. The sample contains about 210,000 clones, around 91% of which appear only once. The trim removed 0 bases at V and 4 bases at J, leaving 2 bases unmatched. This CDR3 is 15 amino acids long. Germline assignment: CDR1 LGHDT and CDR2 YNNKEL (reference sequence). The sequenced sample was peripheral blood. This receptor was identified in a woman in her forties with acute or convalescent COVID-19. This chain connects TRBV3-1 (or the pseudogene TRBV3-2) to TRBJ2-2, with TRBD2 matching over 7 bases. Here the CDR3 DNA reads TGTGCCAGCAGCCAAGATGGGGAGGGCACCGGGGAGCTGTTTTTT. Protein sequence: CASSQDGEGTGELFF.